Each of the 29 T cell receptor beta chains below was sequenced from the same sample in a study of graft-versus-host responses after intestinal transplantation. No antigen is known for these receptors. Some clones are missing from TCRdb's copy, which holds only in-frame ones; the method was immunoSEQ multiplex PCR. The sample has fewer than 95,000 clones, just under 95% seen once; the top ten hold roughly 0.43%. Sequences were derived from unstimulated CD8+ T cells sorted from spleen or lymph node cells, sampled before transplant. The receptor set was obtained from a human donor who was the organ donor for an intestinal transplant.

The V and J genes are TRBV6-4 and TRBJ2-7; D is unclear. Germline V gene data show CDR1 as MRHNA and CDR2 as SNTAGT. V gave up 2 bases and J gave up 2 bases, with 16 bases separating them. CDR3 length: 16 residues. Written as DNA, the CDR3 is TGTGCCAGCAGTGACCCAACAGAAACCGTAACCTACGAGCAGTACTTC. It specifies CASSDPTETVTYEQYF.

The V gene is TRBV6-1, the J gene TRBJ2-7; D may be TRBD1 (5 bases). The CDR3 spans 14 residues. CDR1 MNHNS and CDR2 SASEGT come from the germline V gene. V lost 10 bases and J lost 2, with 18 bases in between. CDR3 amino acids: CAITPREWAYEQYF. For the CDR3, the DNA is TGTGCCATAACGCCCAGGGAATGGGCCTACGAGCAGTACTTC.

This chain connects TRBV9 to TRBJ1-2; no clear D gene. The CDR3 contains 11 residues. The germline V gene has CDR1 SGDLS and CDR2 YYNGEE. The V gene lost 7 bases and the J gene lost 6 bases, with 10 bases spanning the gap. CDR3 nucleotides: TGTGCCAGCGGAGGGAGAGATGGCTACACCTTC. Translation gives CASGGRDGYTF.

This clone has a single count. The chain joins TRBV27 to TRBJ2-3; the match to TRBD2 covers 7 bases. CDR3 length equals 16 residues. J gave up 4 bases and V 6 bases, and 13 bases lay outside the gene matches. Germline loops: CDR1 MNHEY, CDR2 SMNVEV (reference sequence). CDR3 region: CASSRLGGEGSDTQYF. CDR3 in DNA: TGTGCCAGCAGCCGACTCGGCGGGGAGGGTTCAGATACGCAGTATTTT.

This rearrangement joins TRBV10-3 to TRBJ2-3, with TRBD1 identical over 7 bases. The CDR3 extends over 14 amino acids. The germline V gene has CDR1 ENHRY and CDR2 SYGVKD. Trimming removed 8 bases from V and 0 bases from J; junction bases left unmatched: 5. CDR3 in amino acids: CAIHRGGSTDTQYF. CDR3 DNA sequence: TGTGCCATCCACAGGGGTGGAAGCACAGATACGCAGTATTTT.

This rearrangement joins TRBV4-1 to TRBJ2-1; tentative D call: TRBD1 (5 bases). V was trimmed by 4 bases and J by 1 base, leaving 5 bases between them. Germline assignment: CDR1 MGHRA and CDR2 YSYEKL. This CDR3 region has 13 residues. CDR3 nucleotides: TGCGCCAGCAGCCCAGGGTCCTACAATGAGCAGTTCTTC. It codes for CASSPGSYNEQFF.

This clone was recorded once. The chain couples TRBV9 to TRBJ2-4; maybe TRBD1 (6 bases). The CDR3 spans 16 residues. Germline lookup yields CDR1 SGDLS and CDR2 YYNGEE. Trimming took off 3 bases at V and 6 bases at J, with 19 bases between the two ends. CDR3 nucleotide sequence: TGTGCCAGCAGCGCTCGGGACATCGGGGTCTTAAACATTCAGTACTTC. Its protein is CASSARDIGVLNIQYF.

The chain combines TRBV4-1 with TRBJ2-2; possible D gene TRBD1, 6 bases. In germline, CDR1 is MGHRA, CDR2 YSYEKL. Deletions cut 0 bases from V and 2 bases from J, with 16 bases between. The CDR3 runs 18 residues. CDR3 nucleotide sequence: TGCGCCAGCAGCCAAGAGGGGTTTGGGACACTAAACACCGGGGAGCTGTTTTTT. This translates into CASSQEGFGTLNTGELFF.

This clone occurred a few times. CDR3 DNA sequence: TGTGCCAGCAGCAGTCGGGACATGAGCTCCTACGAGCAGTACTTC. Translation gives CASSSRDMSSYEQYF. The rearrangement joins TRBV7-9 to TRBJ2-7; maybe TRBD1 (6 bases). This CDR3 contains 15 residues. Trimming pared 5 bases from V and 0 bases from J, leaving 14 bases between. From germline, CDR1 is SEHNR and CDR2 FQNEAQ (reference sequence).

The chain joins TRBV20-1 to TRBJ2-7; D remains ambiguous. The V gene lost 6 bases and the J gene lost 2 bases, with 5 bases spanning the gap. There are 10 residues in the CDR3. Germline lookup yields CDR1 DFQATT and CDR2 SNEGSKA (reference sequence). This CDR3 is CSARTYEQYF. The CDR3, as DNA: TGCAGTGCGCGGACCTACGAGCAGTACTTC.

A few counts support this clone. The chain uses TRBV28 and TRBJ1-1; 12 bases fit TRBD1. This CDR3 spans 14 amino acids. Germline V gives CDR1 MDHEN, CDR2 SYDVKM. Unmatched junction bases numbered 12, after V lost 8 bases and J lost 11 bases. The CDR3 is CASGRDRGRATAFF. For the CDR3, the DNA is TGTGCCAGCGGCCGGGACAGGGGGCGAGCAACGGCTTTCTTT.

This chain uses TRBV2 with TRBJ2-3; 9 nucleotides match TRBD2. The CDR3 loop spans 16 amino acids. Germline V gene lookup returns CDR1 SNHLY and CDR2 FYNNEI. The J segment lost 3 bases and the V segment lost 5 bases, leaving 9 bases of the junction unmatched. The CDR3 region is CASSQVAGEFTDTQYF. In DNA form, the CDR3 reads TGTGCCAGCAGTCAAGTAGCGGGGGAGTTTACAGATACGCAGTATTTT.

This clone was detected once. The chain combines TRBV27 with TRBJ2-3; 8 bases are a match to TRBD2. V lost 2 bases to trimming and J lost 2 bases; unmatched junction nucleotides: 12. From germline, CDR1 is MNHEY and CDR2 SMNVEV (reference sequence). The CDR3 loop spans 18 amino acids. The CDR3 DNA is TGTGCCAGCAGTTTAGTCGGTGGAAGCGGGGGCCACACAGATACGCAGTATTTT. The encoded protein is CASSLVGGSGGHTDTQYF.

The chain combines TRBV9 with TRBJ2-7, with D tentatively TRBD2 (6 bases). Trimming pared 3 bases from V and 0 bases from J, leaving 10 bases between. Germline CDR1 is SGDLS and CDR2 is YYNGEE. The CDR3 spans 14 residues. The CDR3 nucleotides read TGTGCCAGCAGCGGTAGCGGTGGCTCCTACGAGCAGTACTTC. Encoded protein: CASSGSGGSYEQYF.

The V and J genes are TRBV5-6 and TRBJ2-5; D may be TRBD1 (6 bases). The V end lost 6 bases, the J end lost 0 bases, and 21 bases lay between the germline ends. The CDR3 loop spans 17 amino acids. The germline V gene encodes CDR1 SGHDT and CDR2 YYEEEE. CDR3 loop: CASIFYGAGVYQETQYF. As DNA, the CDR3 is TGTGCCAGCATCTTCTATGGGGCAGGGGTCTACCAAGAGACCCAGTACTTC.

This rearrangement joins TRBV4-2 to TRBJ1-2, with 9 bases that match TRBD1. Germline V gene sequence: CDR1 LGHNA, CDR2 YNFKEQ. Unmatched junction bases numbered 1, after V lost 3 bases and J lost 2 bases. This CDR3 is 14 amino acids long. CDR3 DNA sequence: TGTGCCAGCAGCCAGGACAGGGGAAACTATGGCTACACCTTC. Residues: CASSQDRGNYGYTF.

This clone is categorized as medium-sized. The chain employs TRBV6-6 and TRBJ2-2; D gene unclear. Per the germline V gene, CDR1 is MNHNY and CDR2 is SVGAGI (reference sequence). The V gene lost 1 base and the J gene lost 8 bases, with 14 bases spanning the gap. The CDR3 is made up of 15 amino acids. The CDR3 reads CASSYFIREAGELFF. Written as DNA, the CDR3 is TGTGCCAGCAGTTACTTTATTAGAGAGGCAGGGGAGCTGTTTTTT.

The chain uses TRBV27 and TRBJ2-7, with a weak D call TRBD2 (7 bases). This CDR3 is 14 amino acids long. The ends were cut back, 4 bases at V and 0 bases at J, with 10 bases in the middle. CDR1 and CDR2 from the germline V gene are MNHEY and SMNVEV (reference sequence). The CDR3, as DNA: TGTGCCAGCAGTTGGGGGGGGGCCTCCTACGAGCAGTACTTC. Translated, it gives CASSWGGASYEQYF.

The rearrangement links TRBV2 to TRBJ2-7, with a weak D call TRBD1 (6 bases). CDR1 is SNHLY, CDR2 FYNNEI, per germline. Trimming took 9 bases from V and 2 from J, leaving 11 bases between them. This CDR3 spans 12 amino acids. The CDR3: CARIGQTYEQYF. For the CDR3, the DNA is TGTGCCAGGATAGGACAGACCTACGAGCAGTACTTC.

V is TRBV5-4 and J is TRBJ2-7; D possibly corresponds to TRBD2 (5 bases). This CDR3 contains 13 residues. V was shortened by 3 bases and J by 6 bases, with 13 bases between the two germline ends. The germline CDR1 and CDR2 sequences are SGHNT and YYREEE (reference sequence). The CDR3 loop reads CASSSLGLVEQYF. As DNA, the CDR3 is TGTGCCAGCAGCTCGTTAGGACTCGTCGAGCAGTACTTC.

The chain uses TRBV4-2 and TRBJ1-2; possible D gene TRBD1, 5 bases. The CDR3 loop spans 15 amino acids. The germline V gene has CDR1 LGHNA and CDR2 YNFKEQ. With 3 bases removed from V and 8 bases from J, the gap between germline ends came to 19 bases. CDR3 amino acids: CASSQPTGALWGYTF. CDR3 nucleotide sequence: TGTGCCAGCAGCCAGCCCACAGGAGCCCTTTGGGGCTACACCTTC.

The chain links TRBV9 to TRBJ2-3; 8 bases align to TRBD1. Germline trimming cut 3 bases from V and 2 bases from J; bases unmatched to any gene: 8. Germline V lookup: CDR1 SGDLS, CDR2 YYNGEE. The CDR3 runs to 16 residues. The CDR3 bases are TGTGCCAGCAGCGCGCCACAGGGGGTCCTCACAGATACGCAGTATTTT. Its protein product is CASSAPQGVLTDTQYF. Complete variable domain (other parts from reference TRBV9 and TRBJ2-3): DSGVTQTPKHLITATGQRVTLRCSPRSGDLSVYWYQQSLDQGLQFLIQYYNGEERAKGNILERFSAQQFPDLHSELNLSSLELGDSALYFCASSAPQGVLTDTQYFGPGTRLTVL.

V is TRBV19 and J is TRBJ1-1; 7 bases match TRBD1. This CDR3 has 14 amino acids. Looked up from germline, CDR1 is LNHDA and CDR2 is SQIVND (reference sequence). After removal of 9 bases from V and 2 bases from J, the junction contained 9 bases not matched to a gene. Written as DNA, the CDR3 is TGTGCCAGCAAGTGGGGGACAGACAACACTGAAGCTTTCTTT. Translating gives CASKWGTDNTEAFF.

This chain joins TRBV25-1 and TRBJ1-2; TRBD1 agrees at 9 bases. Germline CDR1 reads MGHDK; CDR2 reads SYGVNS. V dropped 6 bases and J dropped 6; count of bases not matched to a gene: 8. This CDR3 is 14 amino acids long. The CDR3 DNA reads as TGTGCCAGCAGCCGCCGGGACAGGGTCGATGGCTACACCTTC. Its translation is CASSRRDRVDGYTF.

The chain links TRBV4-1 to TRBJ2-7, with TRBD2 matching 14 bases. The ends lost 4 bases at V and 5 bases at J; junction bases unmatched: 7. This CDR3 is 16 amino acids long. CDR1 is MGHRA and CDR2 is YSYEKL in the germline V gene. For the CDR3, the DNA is TGCGCCAGCAGCCGCCGGACTAGCGGGGGGAGGGACGAGCAGTACTTC. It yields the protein CASSRRTSGGRDEQYF.

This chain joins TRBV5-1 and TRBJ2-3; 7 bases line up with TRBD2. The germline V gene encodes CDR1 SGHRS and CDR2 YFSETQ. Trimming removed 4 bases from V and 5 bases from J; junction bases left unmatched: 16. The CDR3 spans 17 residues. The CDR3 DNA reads TGCGCCAGCAGCCCGGGGGGAGCTAGCGAGGGACGAGATACGCAGTATTTT. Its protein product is CASSPGGASEGRDTQYF.

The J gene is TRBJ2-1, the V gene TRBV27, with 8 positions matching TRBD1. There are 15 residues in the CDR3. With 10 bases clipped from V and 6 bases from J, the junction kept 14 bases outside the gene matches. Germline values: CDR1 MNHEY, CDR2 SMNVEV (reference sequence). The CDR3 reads CAIITQGDNGNEQFF. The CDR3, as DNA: TGTGCCATCATAACACAGGGGGACAATGGCAATGAGCAGTTCTTC.

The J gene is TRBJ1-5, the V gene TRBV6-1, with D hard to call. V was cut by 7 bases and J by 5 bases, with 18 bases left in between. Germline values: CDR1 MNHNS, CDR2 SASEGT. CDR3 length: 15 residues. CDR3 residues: CASKGPRTGDQPQHF. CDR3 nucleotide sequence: TGTGCCAGCAAGGGTCCGCGGACCGGGGATCAGCCCCAGCATTTT.

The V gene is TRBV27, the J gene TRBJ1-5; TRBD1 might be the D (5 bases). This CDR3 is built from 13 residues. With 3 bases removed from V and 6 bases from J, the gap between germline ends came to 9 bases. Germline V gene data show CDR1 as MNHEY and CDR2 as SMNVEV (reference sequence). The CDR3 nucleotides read TGTGCCAGCAGTTTTCAAGGGGCTCAGCCCCAGCATTTT. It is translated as CASSFQGAQPQHF.